This section outlines one T cell receptor (beta chain) sequence together with its context. As yet, its antigen is unknown. The CDR3 length is 14 residues. CDR1 and CDR2 (germline): PRHDT, FYEKMQ (reference sequence). The V gene end was trimmed by 5 bases and the J gene end by 8 bases; junction bases not matched to a gene: 4. Sampled while nominally healthy, donors likely had unrecorded immune exposures. Primers: 60 Vbeta forward and 13 Jbeta reverse. Produced via immunoSEQ multiplex PCR; TCRdb's table is partial and in-frame only. The sample includes 160,000 or so clones, more than 65% of them seen just once. These data originate in a study of cytomegalovirus exposure and HLA in healthy donors. The overall study: Counted in an early data release were approximately 85 million unique TCRs from HLA-typed donors. Study observations and caveats: HLA restriction was apparent for most CMV-associated TCR beta chains in a later analysis. In a later analysis, a missense DCLRE1C variant was linked to TCR beta V- and J-gene trimming.

The sequencing sample was made of PBMCs. The TCR originated in a man in his forties or fifties in good health and CMV-seropositive. The V and J genes are TRBV13 and TRBJ2-4; 12 positions match TRBD2. The CDR3 DNA is TGTGCCAGCAGCCCCGGACTAGCGGGACACATTCAGTACTTC. Residues: CASSPGLAGHIQYF.